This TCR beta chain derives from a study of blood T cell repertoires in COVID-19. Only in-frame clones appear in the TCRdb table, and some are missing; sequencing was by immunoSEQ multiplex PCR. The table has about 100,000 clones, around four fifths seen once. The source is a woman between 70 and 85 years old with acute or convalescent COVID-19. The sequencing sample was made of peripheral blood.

CDR3 nucleotide sequence: TGTGCCAGCAGGAATACAGGGTGGACGCAGTATTTT. This gives the protein CASRNTGWTQYF. The chain carries TRBV28 and TRBJ2-3; TRBD1 might be the D (6 bases). Germline V gives CDR1 MDHEN, CDR2 SYDVKM. CDR3 length: 12 amino acids. With 6 bases removed from V and 9 bases from J, the gap between germline ends came to 13 bases.